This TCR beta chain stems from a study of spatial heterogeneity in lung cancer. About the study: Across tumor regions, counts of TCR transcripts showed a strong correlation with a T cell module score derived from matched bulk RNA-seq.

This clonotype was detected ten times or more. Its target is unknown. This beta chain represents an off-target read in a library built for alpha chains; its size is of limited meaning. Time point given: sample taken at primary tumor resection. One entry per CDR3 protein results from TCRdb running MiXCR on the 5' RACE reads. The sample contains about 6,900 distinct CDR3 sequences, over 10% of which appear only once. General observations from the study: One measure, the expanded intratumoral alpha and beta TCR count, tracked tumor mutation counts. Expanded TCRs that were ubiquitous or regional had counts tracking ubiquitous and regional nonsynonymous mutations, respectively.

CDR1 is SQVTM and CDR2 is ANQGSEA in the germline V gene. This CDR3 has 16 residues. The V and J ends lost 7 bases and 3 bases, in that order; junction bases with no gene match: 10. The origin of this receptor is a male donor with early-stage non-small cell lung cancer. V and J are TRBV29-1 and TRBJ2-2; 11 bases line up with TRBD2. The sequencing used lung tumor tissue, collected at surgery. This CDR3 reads CSADLAGGSHTGELFF. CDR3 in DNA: TGCAGCGCTGACCTAGCGGGAGGCTCCCACACCGGGGAGCTGTTTTTT.